These 8 T cell receptor beta chains were sequenced from one sample in a study of blood T cells in healthy people across ages. PCR was performed a second time for roughly 7 to 12 cycles using a sample-barcoded 5' primer and a J-beta primer mix. Each CDR3 protein is one row after TCRdb ran MiXCR on the 5' RACE reads. This table has about 640,000 distinct CDR3 sequences, around 38% appearing once. The sequenced sample consisted of blood. The receptors derive from a man at least 80 years old in good health.

Turning to this clonotype: The junction shows a germline mismatch at one end, possibly a read error. V and J are TRBV10-3 and TRBJ2-3; 14 bases align to TRBD2. The CDR3 is 18 residues long. Germline-derived CDR1 and CDR2 are ENHRY and SYGVKD. The chain's CDR3 is CAICESGTSGGPTDTQYF. DNA for the CDR3: TGTGCCATCTGTGAGTCCGGGACTAGCGGGGGACCCACAGATACGCAGTATTTT.

On this clonotype: Possible read error: a much larger clone is one base away. The V gene is TRBV29-1, the J gene TRBJ2-5; 10 nucleotides agree with TRBD1. The CDR3 loop spans 13 amino acids. CDR1 and CDR2 (germline): SQVTM, ANQGSEA. J lost 5 bases, V lost 8 bases, and 8 bases had no gene match. The CDR3 loop is CSIVGQGLETQYF. In nucleotides, the CDR3 is TGCAGCATTGTGGGACAGGGGCTCGAGACCCAGTACTTC. The variable domain in full, with the rest retrieved from reference TRBV29-1 and TRBJ2-5, is SAVISQKPSRDICQRGTSLTIQCQVDSQVTMMFWYRQQPGQSLTLIATANQGSEATYESGFVIDKFPISRPNLTFSTLTVSNMSPEDSSIYLCSIVGQGLETQYFGPGTRLLVL.

This clonotype was counted only a few times. The chain has TRBV6-5 and TRBJ2-3, with TRBD1 as a possible D gene (5 bases). Trimming removed 0 bases from V and 4 bases from J, with 14 bases in between. Looked up from germline, CDR1 is MNHEY and CDR2 is SVGAGI. CDR3 length equals 16 residues. The CDR3 reads CASSYSINRGPDTQYF. In DNA form, the CDR3 reads TGTGCCAGCAGTTACTCGATCAATAGGGGTCCAGATACGCAGTATTTT.

This clonotype showed up many times. The chain has TRBV7-2 and TRBJ1-4, with 10 bases that match TRBD1. The CDR3 loop spans 15 amino acids. Germline V CDR1 and CDR2: SGHTA, FQGNSA. The V gene end was trimmed by 5 bases and the J gene end by 7 bases; junction bases not matched to a gene: 7. Here the CDR3 DNA reads TGTGCCAGCAGCCCCTCGGGGACAGGGGCTGAAAAACTGTTTTTT. Residues: CASSPSGTGAEKLFF.

This chain links TRBV7-2 with TRBJ1-4; D is unresolved. V was trimmed by 1 base and J by 5 bases, leaving 5 bases between them. The CDR3 runs to 13 residues. Germline loops: CDR1 SGHTA, CDR2 FQGNSA. The CDR3 here is CASSLVGNEKLFF. CDR3 nucleotides: TGTGCCAGCAGCTTAGTAGGGAATGAAAAACTGTTTTTT.

This clonotype came up a few times. This chain joins TRBV6-5 and TRBJ2-7, with unresolved D. The J call is doubtful: the DNA matches TRBJ2-5 better. Germline V gene sequence: CDR1 MNHEY, CDR2 SVGAGI. The CDR3 runs to 13 residues. The CDR3 loop is CASSYVYRETQYF. The DNA for the CDR3 is TGTGCCAGCAGTTACGTGTATCGGGAGACCCAGTACTTC.

This chain links TRBV29-1 with TRBJ1-1; D ambiguous. This CDR3 comprises 13 residues. Germline values: CDR1 SQVTM, CDR2 ANQGSEA. V was trimmed by 3 bases and J by 1 base, leaving 9 bases between them. The CDR3 here is CSVEDPRNTEAFF. Written as DNA, the CDR3 is TGCAGCGTTGAGGATCCTCGGAACACTGAAGCTTTCTTT.

This rearrangement joins TRBV20-1 to TRBJ2-7; TRBD1 matches 9 bases. This CDR3 contains 15 residues. V lost 6 bases to trimming and J lost 9 bases; unmatched junction nucleotides: 18. Germline V lookup: CDR1 DFQATT, CDR2 SNEGSKA (reference sequence). The CDR3: CSARKPGTGSFRQYF. DNA for the CDR3: TGCAGTGCGAGGAAACCGGGGACAGGGTCGTTCCGGCAGTACTTC.